This T cell receptor (beta chain) stems from a study of T cell responses to AZD1222 COVID-19 vaccine. Germline-derived CDR1 and CDR2 are MNHEY and SMNVEV (reference sequence). V dropped 10 bases and J dropped 5 bases, with 11 bases sitting between them. The CDR3 extends over 11 amino acids. Measured with immunoSEQ multiplex PCR; TCRdb has only the in-frame clones, and not every one. Of about 110,000 clones detected, roughly 90% appear once; the ten largest clones hold 15%. The origin of this receptor is an adult who received the AZD1222 COVID-19 vaccine. Sequencing was performed on peripheral blood, taken 28 days after the second AZD1222 dose. V is TRBV27 and J is TRBJ2-5; D is unclear. The CDR3 loop reads CATATGETQYF. The CDR3 coding sequence is TGTGCCACTGCGACCGGGGAGACCCAGTACTTC.